This paragraph reports one TCR beta chain. Antigen specificity is unknown. A single record per CDR3 protein comes from TCRdb applying MiXCR to the 5' RACE reads. The table records 50,000 or so distinct CDR3 sequences, 10% to 15% of them present only once. The CDR3 spans 12 residues. Germline values: CDR1 SGHTA, CDR2 FQGTGA. V gave up 4 bases and J gave up 11 bases; unmatched junction bases: 6. This entry comes from a study of T-cell memory formation after mild COVID-19. Findings of the study overall: Some responding clones appeared in pre-infection memory, suggesting cross-reactive memory joined.

The clonotype comes from a man younger than 35 who had mild COVID-19 (a few samples of this study predate the infection). Cell type and time point are not known. Sequencing input: PBMCs or a T cell subset sorted from them (not recorded which). The V call is TRBV7-3, the J call TRBJ1-1; 8 bases align to TRBD1. This CDR3 is CASSSGQGPAFF. CDR3 nucleotide sequence: TGTGCCAGCAGCTCCGGACAGGGTCCGGCTTTCTTT.